The 5 T cell receptor beta chains below all came from one sample that was sequenced in a study of blood T cell repertoires in COVID-19. Method: immunoSEQ multiplex PCR; TCRdb's copy keeps in-frame clones and lacks some. The sample yields 160,000 or so clones, 65% to 90% seen once. Specimen: PBMCs or T cells enriched from blood (not recorded which). These receptors were obtained from a man over 45 who had recovered from COVID-19.

The DNA for the CDR3 is TGTGCCAGCAGCTCTACAGGGGTGGCGGGAACGGGCGAGCAGTACTTC. Translating gives CASSSTGVAGTGEQYF. The chain links TRBV7-3 to TRBJ2-7, with D possibly TRBD1 on 7 matching bases. This CDR3 is built from 16 residues. Germline V gives CDR1 SGHTA, CDR2 FQGTGA. Trimming removed 4 bases from V and 6 bases from J, with 22 bases in between. Combining the CDR3 with reference TRBV7-3 and TRBJ2-7 gives the whole variable domain GAGVSQTPSNKVTEKGKYVELRCDPISGHTALYWYRQSLGQGPEFLIYFQGTGAADDSGLPNDRFFAVRPEGSVSTLKIQRTERGDSAVYLCASSSTGVAGTGEQYFGPGTRLTVT.

The chain has TRBV6-5 and TRBJ1-5, with D possibly being TRBD1 (6 bases). CDR1 is MNHEY, CDR2 SVGAGI, per germline. V was trimmed by 6 bases and J by 0 bases, leaving 12 bases between them. The CDR3 runs 15 residues. The CDR3 nucleotides are TGTGCCAGCAGCCCCGGACAGACTAGCAATCAGCCCCAGCATTTT. Its protein is CASSPGQTSNQPQHF.

This clone was observed a handful of times. This chain connects TRBV7-2 to TRBJ1-1, with 9 bases lining up with TRBD1. The CDR3 length is 17 residues. Germline V gives CDR1 SGHTA, CDR2 FQGNSA. Trimming removed 5 bases from V and 1 base from J; junction bases left unmatched: 11. The CDR3 nucleotides read TGTGCCAGCAGCCAAGCGGACAGGGGTTGGACGAACACTGAAGCTTTCTTT. Translation gives CASSQADRGWTNTEAFF.

The gene calls are TRBV19 and TRBJ1-1; D ambiguous. Germline CDR1 LNHDA, CDR2 SQIVND (reference sequence). The V gene lost 3 bases and the J gene lost 8 bases, with 13 bases spanning the gap. The CDR3 loop spans 13 amino acids. The CDR3, as DNA: TGTGCCAGTAGTATCTTCCCTGGCCCCGAAGCTTTCTTT. Its protein product is CASSIFPGPEAFF.

The chain is built from TRBV18 and TRBJ2-1; 8 bases align to TRBD2. The CDR3 loop spans 15 amino acids. Germline CDR1 reads KGHSH; CDR2 reads LQKENI. Unmatched junction bases numbered 9, after V lost 3 bases and J lost 8 bases. CDR3 sequence: CASSPFGTRFDEQFF. Here the CDR3 DNA reads TGTGCCAGCTCACCCTTTGGGACTAGGTTCGATGAGCAGTTCTTC.